This passage covers 18 T cell receptor beta chains from one sample sequenced in a study of neurological immune-mediated disorders. MiXCR was run by TCRdb on the 5' RACE reads, yielding one entry per CDR3 protein. This table has about 66,000 distinct CDR3 sequences, 4.5% to 5.5% appearing once. The sample taken for sequencing was PBMCs. The receptors were gathered from a man under 40 with multiple sclerosis.

This clonotype was observed at least ten times. This CDR3 reads CAAGENTEAFF. Here the CDR3 DNA reads TGTGCCGCCGGAGAGAACACTGAAGCTTTCTTT. This sequence joins TRBV25-1 and TRBJ1-1; D gene uncertain. The CDR3 extends over 11 amino acids. Germline loops: CDR1 MGHDK, CDR2 SYGVNS. The V gene lost 11 bases and the J gene lost 1 base, with 8 bases spanning the gap.

Only one count was recorded for this clonotype. The junction does not match germline at one end; this may be a read error. J is TRBJ1-5 and V is TRBV4-1; the D gene is possibly TRBD1 (6 bases). Germline CDR1 MGHRA, CDR2 YSYEKL. CDR3 length: 14 residues. CDR3 DNA: TGCGCCAGCAGCCGGAACAGGGTTGGTCAGCCCCAGAATTTT. It is translated as CASSRNRVGQPQNF.

This clonotype was counted only a few times. This rearrangement joins TRBV10-3 to TRBJ2-5, with 8 bases fitting TRBD2. The CDR3 length is 13 residues. Germline V gene data show CDR1 as ENHRY and CDR2 as SYGVKD. The junction had 2 bases not matched to a gene; V was cut back by 6 bases and J by 2 bases. CDR3 sequence: CAIRIAGQETQYF. CDR3 DNA: TGTGCCATCAGAATAGCGGGGCAAGAGACCCAGTACTTC.

In this sample, this clonotype turned up many times. This sequence joins TRBV6-5 and TRBJ2-2, with 9 bases that match TRBD1. Germline CDR1 is MNHEY and CDR2 is SVGAGI. V was pared by 7 bases and J by 5 bases, with 5 bases of the junction left unmatched. The CDR3 is made up of 14 amino acids. CDR3 protein: CASTPQGATGELFF. CDR3 nucleotides: TGTGCCAGCACCCCACAGGGGGCGACCGGGGAGCTGTTTTTT.

This clonotype has a count of ten or more. The rearrangement uses TRBV5-1 and TRBJ2-5; D perhaps matches TRBD2 (6 bases). CDR3 length: 17 amino acids. Germline assignment: CDR1 SGHRS and CDR2 YFSETQ. Trimming left V 4 bases short and J 3 bases short, with 22 bases between. The CDR3 DNA follows: TGCGCCAGCAGCGAGACGGTACTAGGACTACTAAAAGAGACCCAGTACTTC. Residues: CASSETVLGLLKETQYF.

This clonotype occurred many times. The chain has TRBV4-1 and TRBJ1-6, with 7 bases that match TRBD1. V shed 0 bases, J shed 6 bases, and the junction held 5 bases outside the gene matches. The germline gives CDR1 MGHRA, CDR2 YSYEKL. The length of the CDR3 is 16 residues. In nucleotides, the CDR3 is TGCGCCAGCAGCCAAGAAAACGACAGGGCTAATTCACCCCTCCACTTT. Amino acid sequence: CASSQENDRANSPLHF.

The CDR3 DNA sequence: TGCGCCAGCAGCTTTACAGGGATGAACACTGAAGCTTTCTTT. This translates into CASSFTGMNTEAFF. The chain carries TRBV5-1 and TRBJ1-1; possibly TRBD1 for D (6 bases). Germline CDR1 SGHRS, CDR2 YFSETQ. The CDR3 consists of 14 residues. The V end was cut by 2 bases, the J end by 0 bases, with 8 bases between.

This clonotype was seen ten or more times. Compared with germline, one end of the junction differs, possibly owing to a read error. The CDR3 coding sequence is TGTGCCAGCACCTTAGGACAGGGGGACCACGAGCAGTACTTC. Its protein product is CASTLGQGDHEQYF. V usage is TRBV7-8 and J usage is TRBJ2-7, with 10 bases fitting TRBD1. The CDR3 is 14 residues long. CDR1 is SGHVS, CDR2 FQNEAQ, per germline.

This sequence joins TRBV6-1 and TRBJ2-7, with 7 bases fitting TRBD1. The V and J ends lost 0 bases and 5 bases, in that order; junction bases with no gene match: 4. Germline CDR1 reads MNHNS; CDR2 reads SASEGT. The CDR3 is 14 amino acids. In nucleotides, the CDR3 is TGTGCCAGCAGTGAAGCGCCAGGGGGACACGAGCAGTACTTC. Translation gives CASSEAPGGHEQYF.

This clonotype was observed at least ten times. The chain uses TRBV7-9 and TRBJ1-5, with unresolved D. V lost 3 bases and J lost 1, with 4 bases in between. The CDR3 length is 13 residues. Germline V gene data show CDR1 as SEHNR and CDR2 as FQNEAQ (reference sequence). CDR3 in DNA: TGTGCCAGCAGCTTTACGAGCAATCAGCCCCAGCATTTT. Protein product: CASSFTSNQPQHF.

This clonotype was observed many times. This sequence joins TRBV21-1 and TRBJ1-3. TRBV21-1 corresponds to a pseudogene. This CDR3 spans 13 amino acids. CDR3: CASSKSIGNTIYF. CDR3 nucleotides: TGTGCCAGCAGCAAGAGTATTGGAAACACCATATATTTT.

The CDR3 is CASSPWTGDEGEQYF. The CDR3 nucleotides are TGTGCCAGCTCACCGTGGACAGGGGATGAGGGTGAGCAGTACTTC. The rearrangement joins TRBV18 to TRBJ2-7; TRBD1 matches at 9 bases. Germline-derived CDR1 and CDR2 are KGHSH and LQKENI. V was pared by 3 bases and J by 7 bases, with 10 bases of the junction left unmatched. CDR3 size: 15 residues.

This clonotype showed up many times. This chain joins TRBV7-8 and TRBJ1-2; D remains unclear. The CDR3 covers 12 residues. The germline V gene has CDR1 SGHVS and CDR2 FQNEAQ. Between the trimmed V and J ends, which lost 0 bases and 6 bases, there was a span of 5 bases. DNA of the CDR3: TGTGCCAGCAGCTTAGCCAGTAATGGCTACACCTTC. The encoded protein is CASSLASNGYTF.

This clonotype came up many times. V gene TRBV10-1 combines with J gene TRBJ1-2, with 9 positions matching TRBD1. After removal of 10 bases from V and 2 bases from J, the junction contained 8 bases not matched to a gene. The germline V gene encodes CDR1 WNHNN and CDR2 SYGVQD (reference sequence). CDR3 length: 14 residues. CDR3 nucleotide sequence: TGCGCCACCCCGGGACAGGGTATAAACTATGGCTACACCTTC. This gives the protein CATPGQGINYGYTF.

This clonotype appeared many times. V gene TRBV9 combines with J gene TRBJ1-1; D gene unclear. The CDR3 length is 14 residues. V was trimmed by 4 bases and J by 1 base, leaving 11 bases between them. The germline V gene has CDR1 SGDLS and CDR2 YYNGEE. The CDR3 DNA sequence: TGTGCCAGCAGCCCTCGGCCGGGGAACACTGAAGCTTTCTTT. Protein: CASSPRPGNTEAFF. Variable domain in full (rest from reference TRBV9 and TRBJ1-1): DSGVTQTPKHLITATGQRVTLRCSPRSGDLSVYWYQQSLDQGLQFLIQYYNGEERAKGNILERFSAQQFPDLHSELNLSSLELGDSALYFCASSPRPGNTEAFFGQGTRLTVV.

This clonotype was counted many times. The V gene is TRBV7-4, the J gene TRBJ1-5, with a tentative D call TRBD1 (5 bases). The germline CDR1 and CDR2 sequences are SGHVT and SQSDAQ. The V end lost 5 bases, the J end lost 5 bases, and 13 bases lay between the germline ends. The CDR3 is 14 residues long. This CDR3 is CASSEITGDQPQHF. The CDR3, as DNA: TGTGCCAGCAGCGAGATCACAGGTGATCAGCCCCAGCATTTT.

This clonotype was seen many times. The chain combines TRBV20-1 with TRBJ2-3, with D perhaps being TRBD1 or TRBD2 (5 bases each). This CDR3 has 17 amino acids. The germline V gene has CDR1 DFQATT and CDR2 SNEGSKA (reference sequence). The V and J ends lost 2 bases and 2 bases respectively, with 20 bases between them. CDR3 nucleotides: TGCAGTGCTAGACCCGCAACCGGGGCGGGCCACACAGATACGCAGTATTTT. Encoded protein: CSARPATGAGHTDTQYF.

There are many counts of this clonotype. The chain combines TRBV20-1 with TRBJ2-3; tentative D call: TRBD2 (5 bases). The V end lost 6 bases, the J end lost 1 base, and 17 bases lay between the germline ends. Per germline, CDR1 DFQATT and CDR2 SNEGSKA (reference sequence). The CDR3 has 15 residues. CDR3 sequence: CSATLAAGGTDTQYF. The CDR3 DNA is TGCAGTGCCACTCTGGCTGCGGGTGGCACAGATACGCAGTATTTT.